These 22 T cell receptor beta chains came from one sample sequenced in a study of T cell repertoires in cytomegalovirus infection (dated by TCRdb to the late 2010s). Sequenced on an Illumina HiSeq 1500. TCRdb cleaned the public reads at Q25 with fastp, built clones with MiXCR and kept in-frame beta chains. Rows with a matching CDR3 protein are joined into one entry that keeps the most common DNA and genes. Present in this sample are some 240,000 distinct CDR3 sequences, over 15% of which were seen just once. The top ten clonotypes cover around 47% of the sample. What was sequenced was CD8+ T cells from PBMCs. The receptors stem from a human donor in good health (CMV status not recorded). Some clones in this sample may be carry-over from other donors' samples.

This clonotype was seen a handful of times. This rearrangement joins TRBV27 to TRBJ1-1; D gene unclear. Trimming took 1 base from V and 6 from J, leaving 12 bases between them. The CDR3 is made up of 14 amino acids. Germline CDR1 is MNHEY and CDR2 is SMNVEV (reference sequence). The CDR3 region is CASSLLAGNPEAFF. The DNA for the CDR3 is TGTGCCAGCAGTTTATTAGCGGGTAACCCTGAAGCTTTCTTT.

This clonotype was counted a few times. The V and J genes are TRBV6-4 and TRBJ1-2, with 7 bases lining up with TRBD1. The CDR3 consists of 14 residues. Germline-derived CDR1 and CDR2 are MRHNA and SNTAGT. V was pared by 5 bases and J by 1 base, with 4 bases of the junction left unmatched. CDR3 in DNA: TGTGCCAGCAGTACCGGGACAGATAACTATGGCTACACCTTC. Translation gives CASSTGTDNYGYTF.

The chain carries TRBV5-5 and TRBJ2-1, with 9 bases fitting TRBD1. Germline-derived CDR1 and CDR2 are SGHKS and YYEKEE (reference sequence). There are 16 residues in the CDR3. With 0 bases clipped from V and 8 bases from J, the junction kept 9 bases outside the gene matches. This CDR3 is CASSLGQGTGTDEQFF. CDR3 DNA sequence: TGTGCCAGCAGCTTGGGTCAGGGGACAGGGACCGATGAGCAGTTCTTC.

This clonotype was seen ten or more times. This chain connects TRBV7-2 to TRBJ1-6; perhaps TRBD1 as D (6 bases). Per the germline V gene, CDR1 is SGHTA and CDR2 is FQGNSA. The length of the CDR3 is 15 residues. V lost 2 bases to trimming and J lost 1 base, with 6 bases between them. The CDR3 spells CASSLQGSYNSPLHF. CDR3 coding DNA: TGTGCCAGCAGCTTACAGGGGTCCTATAATTCACCCCTCCACTTT.

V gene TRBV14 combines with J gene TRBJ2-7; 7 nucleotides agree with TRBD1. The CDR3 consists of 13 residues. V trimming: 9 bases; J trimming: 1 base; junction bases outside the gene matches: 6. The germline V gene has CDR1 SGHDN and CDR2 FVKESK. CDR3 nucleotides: TGTGCCAGTGGGACAGATCCTTCCTACGAGCAGTACTTC. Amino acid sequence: CASGTDPSYEQYF.

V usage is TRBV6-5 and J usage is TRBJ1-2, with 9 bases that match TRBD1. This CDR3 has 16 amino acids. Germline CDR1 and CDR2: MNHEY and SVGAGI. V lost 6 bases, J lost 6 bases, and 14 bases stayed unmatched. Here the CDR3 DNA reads TGTGCCAGCAGCGACCCGGGACAGGGCCCTCGGGATGGCTACACCTTC. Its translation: CASSDPGQGPRDGYTF.

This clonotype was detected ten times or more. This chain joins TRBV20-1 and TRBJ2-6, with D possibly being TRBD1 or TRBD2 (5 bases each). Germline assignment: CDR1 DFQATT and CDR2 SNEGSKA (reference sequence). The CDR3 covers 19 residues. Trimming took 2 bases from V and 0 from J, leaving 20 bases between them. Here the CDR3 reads CSARPGPVFAPSGANVLTF. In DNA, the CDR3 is TGCAGTGCTAGACCGGGACCCGTTTTTGCCCCCTCTGGGGCCAACGTCCTGACTTTC.

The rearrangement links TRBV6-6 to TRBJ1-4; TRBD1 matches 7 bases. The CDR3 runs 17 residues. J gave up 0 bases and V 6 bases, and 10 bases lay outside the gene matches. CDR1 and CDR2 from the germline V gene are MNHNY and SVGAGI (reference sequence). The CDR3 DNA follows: TGTGCCAGCAGACCGCCTTCGACAGGGTCAACTAATGAAAAACTGTTTTTT. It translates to CASRPPSTGSTNEKLFF.

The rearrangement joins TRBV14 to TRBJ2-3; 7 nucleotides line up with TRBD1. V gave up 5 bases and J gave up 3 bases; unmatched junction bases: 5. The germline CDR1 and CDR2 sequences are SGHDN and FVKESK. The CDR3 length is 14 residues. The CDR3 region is CASSSDRRTDTQYF. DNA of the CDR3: TGTGCCAGCAGCTCGGACAGGAGAACAGATACGCAGTATTTT.

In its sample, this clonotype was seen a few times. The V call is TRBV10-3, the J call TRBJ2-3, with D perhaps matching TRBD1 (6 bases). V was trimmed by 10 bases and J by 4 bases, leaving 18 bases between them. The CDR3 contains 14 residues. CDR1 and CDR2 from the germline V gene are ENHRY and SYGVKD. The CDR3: CATKEQGTADTQYF. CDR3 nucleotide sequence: TGTGCCACGAAAGAACAGGGAACAGCAGATACGCAGTATTTT.

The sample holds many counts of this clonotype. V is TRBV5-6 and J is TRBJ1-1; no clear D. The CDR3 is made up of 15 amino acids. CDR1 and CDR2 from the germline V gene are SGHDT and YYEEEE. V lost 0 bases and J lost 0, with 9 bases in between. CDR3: CASSLEAELNTEAFF. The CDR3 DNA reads TGTGCCAGCAGCTTGGAAGCAGAGCTGAACACTGAAGCTTTCTTT.

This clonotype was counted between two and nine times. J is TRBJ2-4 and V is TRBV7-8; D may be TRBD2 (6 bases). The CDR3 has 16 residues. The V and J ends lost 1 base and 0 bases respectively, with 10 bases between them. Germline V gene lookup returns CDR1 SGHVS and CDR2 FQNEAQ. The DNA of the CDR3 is TGTGCCAGCAGCTTAGTGGCGGGGATAGCCAAAAACATTCAGTACTTC. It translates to CASSLVAGIAKNIQYF.

CDR3 DNA: TGTGCCATCAGTGAGTCGAAATGGGCAGGCACTGAAGCTTTCTTT. Translation gives CAISESKWAGTEAFF. The chain has TRBV10-3 and TRBJ1-1; D is unclear. The CDR3 contains 15 residues. Germline V gene data show CDR1 as ENHRY and CDR2 as SYGVKD. V was shortened by 0 bases and J by 4 bases, with 12 bases between the two germline ends.

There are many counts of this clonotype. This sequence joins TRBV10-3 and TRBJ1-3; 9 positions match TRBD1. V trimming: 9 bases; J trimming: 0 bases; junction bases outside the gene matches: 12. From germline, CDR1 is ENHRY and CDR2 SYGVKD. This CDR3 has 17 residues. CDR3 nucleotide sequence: TGTGCCATTTCCGGGACAGGGCGCTTGAGCTCTGGAAACACCATATATTTT. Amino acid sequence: CAISGTGRLSSGNTIYF.

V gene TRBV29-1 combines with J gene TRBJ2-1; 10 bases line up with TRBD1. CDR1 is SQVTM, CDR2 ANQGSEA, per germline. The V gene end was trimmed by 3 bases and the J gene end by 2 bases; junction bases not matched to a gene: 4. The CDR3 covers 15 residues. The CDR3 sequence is CSVEGTGVTYNEQFF. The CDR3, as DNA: TGCAGCGTTGAGGGGACAGGGGTAACCTACAATGAGCAGTTCTTC.

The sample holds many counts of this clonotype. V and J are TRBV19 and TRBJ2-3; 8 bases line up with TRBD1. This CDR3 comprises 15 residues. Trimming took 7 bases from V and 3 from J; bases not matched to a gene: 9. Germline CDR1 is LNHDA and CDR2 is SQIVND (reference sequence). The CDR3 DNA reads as TGTGCCAGTAAGATGGGACAGGAGAGAACAGATACGCAGTATTTT. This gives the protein CASKMGQERTDTQYF.

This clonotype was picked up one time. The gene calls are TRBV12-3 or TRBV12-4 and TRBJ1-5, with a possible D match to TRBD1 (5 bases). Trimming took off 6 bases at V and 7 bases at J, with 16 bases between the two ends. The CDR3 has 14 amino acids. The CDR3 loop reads CASRTAGGGQPQHF. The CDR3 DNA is TGTGCCAGCAGGACTGCGGGGGGAGGCCAGCCCCAGCATTTT.

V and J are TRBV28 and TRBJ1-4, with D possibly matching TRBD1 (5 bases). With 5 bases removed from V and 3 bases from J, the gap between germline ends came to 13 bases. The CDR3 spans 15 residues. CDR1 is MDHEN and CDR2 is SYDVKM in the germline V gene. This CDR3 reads CASSPPVGANEKLFF. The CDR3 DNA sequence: TGTGCCAGCAGTCCCCCCGTGGGGGCTAATGAAAAACTGTTTTTT.

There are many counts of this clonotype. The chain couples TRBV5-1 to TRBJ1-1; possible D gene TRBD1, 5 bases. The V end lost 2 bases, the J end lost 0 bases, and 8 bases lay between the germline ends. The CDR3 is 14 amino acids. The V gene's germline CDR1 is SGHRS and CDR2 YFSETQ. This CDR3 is CASSFRGVNTEAFF. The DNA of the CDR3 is TGCGCCAGCAGCTTCCGGGGGGTGAACACTGAAGCTTTCTTT.

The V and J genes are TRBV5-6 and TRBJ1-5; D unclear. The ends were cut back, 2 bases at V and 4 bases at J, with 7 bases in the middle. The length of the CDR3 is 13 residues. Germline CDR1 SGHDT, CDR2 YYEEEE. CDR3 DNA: TGTGCCAGCAGCTTCGGACTGAATCAGCCCCAGCATTTT. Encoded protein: CASSFGLNQPQHF.

CDR3 region: CASSFGRGRMNTEAFF. CDR3 coding DNA: TGTGCCAGCAGCTTCGGCAGGGGGCGGATGAACACTGAAGCTTTCTTT. The chain joins TRBV5-4 to TRBJ1-1; 8 nucleotides agree with TRBD1. Looked up from germline, CDR1 is SGHNT and CDR2 is YYREEE (reference sequence). The ends lost 2 bases at V and 0 bases at J; junction bases unmatched: 6. This CDR3 has 16 residues. Using reference TRBV5-4 and TRBJ1-1 for the parts outside the CDR3, the full variable domain is ETGVTQSPTHLIKTRGQQVTLRCSSQSGHNTVSWYQQALGQGPQFIFQYYREEENGRGNFPPRFSGLQFPNYSSELNVNALELDDSALYLCASSFGRGRMNTEAFFGQGTRLTVV.

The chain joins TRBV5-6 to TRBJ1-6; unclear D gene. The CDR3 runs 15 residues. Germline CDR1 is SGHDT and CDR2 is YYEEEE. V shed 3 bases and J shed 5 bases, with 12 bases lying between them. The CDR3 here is CASSSKLGNNSPLHF. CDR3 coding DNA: TGTGCCAGCAGCTCTAAACTGGGGAATAATTCACCCCTCCACTTT.